The entry that follows covers one TCR beta chain sequence. What it binds is not known. The data belong to a study of cytomegalovirus exposure and HLA in healthy donors. Overall study results and limits: Later, an analysis found that TCR clusters from the first cohort tended to co-occur in the 110 or so validation repertoires. Many donors shared some public TCRs, even though most TCR sequences were rare.

The length of the CDR3 is 15 residues. Looked up from germline, CDR1 is MNHEY and CDR2 is SVGAGI. After removal of 7 bases from V and 5 bases from J, the junction contained 11 bases not matched to a gene. The repertoire was sequenced with immunoSEQ multiplex PCR; TCRdb's copy has only in-frame clones and lacks some. The table records 300,000 or so clones, approximately 86% of them present only once. The chain is built from TRBV6-5 and TRBJ1-1; 9 bases match TRBD1. The sample was PBMCs. This receptor was obtained from a man aged 25-45 years in good health and CMV-seronegative. CDR3 residues: CASTTGGLVDTEAFF. In DNA form, the CDR3 reads TGTGCCAGCACCACAGGGGGCTTGGTTGATACTGAAGCTTTCTTT.